The entry below gives a single T cell receptor (beta chain) sequence along with its context. The antigen remains unidentified. These data belong to a study of cytomegalovirus exposure and HLA in healthy donors. The wider study: Of all 400 or so donors who were genotyped, 75% to 90% belonged to the Caucasian-associated ancestry cluster.

Findings and caveats of the study: It has been reported that TCR beta sequences accurately predicted the HLA-A and HLA-B alleles of most subjects. Within a later analysis, the majority of CMV-associated TCR beta chains appeared HLA-restricted.

Germline V lookup: CDR1 SGHAT, CDR2 FQNNGV. Trimming pared 1 base from V and 6 bases from J, leaving 4 bases between. The CDR3 is 12 amino acids. The primer mix had 60 Vbeta and 13 Jbeta primers. How the authors handled the data: Approximately 83 million unique TCR beta chains, 9 million to 14 million shared, were counted in a later analysis. Produced via immunoSEQ multiplex PCR; TCRdb's table is partial and in-frame only. V, J and clone size are taken as reported in that table, and D and trimming were inferred from the DNA itself. The data show roughly 250,000 clones, 80% seen once. The chain joins TRBV11-2 to TRBJ2-1; D call uncertain. This clonotype originated in a girl under 10 years old in good health and CMV-seronegative. Sample: PBMCs. CDR3 loop: CASSLAINEQFF. The CDR3 region has the DNA TGTGCCAGCAGCTTAGCCATCAATGAGCAGTTCTTC. The variable domain in full, with the rest retrieved from reference TRBV11-2 and TRBJ2-1, is EAGVAQSPRYKIIEKRQSVAFWCNPISGHATLYWYQQILGQGPKLLIQFQNNGVVDDSQLPKDRFSAERLKGVDSTLKIQPAKLEDSAVYLCASSLAINEQFFGPGTRLTVL.